The clone carrying this TCR beta chain was detected only a few times. Its target is unknown. Germline V gene data show CDR1 as LGHNA and CDR2 as YNFKEQ. The CDR3 consists of 16 residues. V lost 1 base, J lost 4 bases, and 7 bases stayed unmatched. The data originate from a study of T-cell memory formation after mild COVID-19. Study details: Each donor largely had its own TCR clusters.

Study-wide results and caveats: Clones shrinking from day 15 to 85 showed even CD4/CD8 mixes; later expanders tilted CD4+. Detection of some responders pre-infection suggested pre-existing cross-reactive memory T cells participated.

TCRdb called the 5' RACE reads again in MiXCR, with one record for every CDR3 protein. The table records fewer than 600,000 distinct CDR3 sequences, 20% to 25% of them present only once. The origin of this receptor is an adult woman who had mild COVID-19 (a few samples of this study predate the infection). Cell type and time point are not known. Specimen: PBMCs or a T cell subset sorted from them (not recorded which). This sequence joins TRBV4-2 and TRBJ2-1; TRBD1 matches at 7 bases. The CDR3 sequence: CASSQGSTGRYNEQFF. DNA for the CDR3: TGTGCCAGCAGCCAAGGATCGACAGGGAGATACAATGAGCAGTTCTTC.